This T cell receptor (beta chain) emerged from a study of blood T cell repertoires in COVID-19. Overall study context: Whether acute or convalescent, the COVID-19 samples came from the United States, Italy and Spain. From T cells, B-cell-depleted T cells, or PBMCs came the material, which was cDNA or gDNA.

Per the original data handling: Researchers report that nucleated cell counts were estimated from reference gene primer amplification. Assay used: immunoSEQ multiplex PCR; TCRdb lists only in-frame clones, some missing. V and J calls and clone size come straight from that table; D and trimming were deduced from the DNA. Of hundreds of thousands of clones in the sample, 89% were seen once. After removal of 4 bases from V and 1 base from J, the junction contained 8 bases not matched to a gene. Germline CDR1 and CDR2: KGHDR and SFDVKD. The CDR3 length is 16 residues. The rearrangement uses TRBV24-1 and TRBJ1-1; 7 bases agree with TRBD1. This TCR derives from a man aged 55-75 years who had recovered from COVID-19. The sample was peripheral blood. The CDR3 loop is CATSDETQGGNTEAFF. In DNA form, the CDR3 reads TGTGCCACCAGTGACGAAACCCAGGGGGGGAACACTGAAGCTTTCTTT.